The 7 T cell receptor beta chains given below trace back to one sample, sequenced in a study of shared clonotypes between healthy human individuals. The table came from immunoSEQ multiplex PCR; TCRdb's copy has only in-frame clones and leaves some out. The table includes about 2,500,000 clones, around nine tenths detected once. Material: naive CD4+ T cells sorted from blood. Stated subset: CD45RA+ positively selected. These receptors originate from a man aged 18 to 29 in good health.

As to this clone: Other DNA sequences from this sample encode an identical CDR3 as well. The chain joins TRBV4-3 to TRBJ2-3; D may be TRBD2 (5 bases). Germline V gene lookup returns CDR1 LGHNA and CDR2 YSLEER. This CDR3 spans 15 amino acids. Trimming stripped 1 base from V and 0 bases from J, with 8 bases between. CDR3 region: CASSQAGSSTDTQYF. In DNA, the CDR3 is TGCGCCAGCAGCCAAGCGGGGTCTAGCACAGATACGCAGTATTTT.

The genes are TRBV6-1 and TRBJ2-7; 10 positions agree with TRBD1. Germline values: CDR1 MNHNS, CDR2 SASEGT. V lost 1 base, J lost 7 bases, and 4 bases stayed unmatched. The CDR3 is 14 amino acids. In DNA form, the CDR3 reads TGTGCCAGCAGTGAAGGACAGGGGGCGCGAGAGCAGTACTTC. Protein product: CASSEGQGAREQYF.

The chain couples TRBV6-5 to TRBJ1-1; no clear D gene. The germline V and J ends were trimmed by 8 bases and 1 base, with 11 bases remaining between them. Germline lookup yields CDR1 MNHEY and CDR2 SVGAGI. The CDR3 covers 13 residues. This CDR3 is CASRGSRNTEAFF. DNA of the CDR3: TGTGCCAGCCGTGGCTCCAGGAACACTGAAGCTTTCTTT.

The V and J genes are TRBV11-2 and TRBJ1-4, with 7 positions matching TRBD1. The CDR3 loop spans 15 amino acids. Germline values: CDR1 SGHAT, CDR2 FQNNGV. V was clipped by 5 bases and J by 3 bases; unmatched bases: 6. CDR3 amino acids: CASSPSGTANEKLFF. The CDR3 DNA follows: TGTGCCAGCAGCCCGTCCGGGACAGCTAATGAAAAACTGTTTTTT.

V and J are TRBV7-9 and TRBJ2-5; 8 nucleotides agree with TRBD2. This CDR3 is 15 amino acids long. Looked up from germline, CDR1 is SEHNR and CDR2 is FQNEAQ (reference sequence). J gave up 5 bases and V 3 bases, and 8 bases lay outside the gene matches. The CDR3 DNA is TGTGCCAGCAGCTTTGGCCAGCGGGGGCGGGAGACCCAGTACTTC. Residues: CASSFGQRGRETQYF. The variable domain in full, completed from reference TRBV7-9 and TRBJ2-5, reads DTGVSQNPRHKITKRGQNVTFRCDPISEHNRLYWYRQTLGQGPEFLTYFQNEAQLEKSRLLSDRFSAERPKGSFSTLEIQRTEQGDSAMYLCASSFGQRGRETQYFGPGTRLLVL.

Here the CDR3 DNA reads TGTGCCAGTAGACAGACAGGCCCGCATGGCTACACCTTC. This codes for CASRQTGPHGYTF. The rearrangement links TRBV19 to TRBJ1-2, with TRBD1 as a possible D gene (6 bases). Germline loops: CDR1 LNHDA, CDR2 SQIVND (reference sequence). Trimming left V 6 bases short and J 6 bases short, with 14 bases between. The CDR3 covers 13 residues. Together with reference TRBV19 and TRBJ1-2, the CDR3 gives the full variable domain: DGGITQSPKYLFRKEGQNVTLSCEQNLNHDAMYWYRQDPGQGLRLIYYSQIVNDFQKGDIAEGYSVSREKKESFPLTVTSAQKNPTAFYLCASRQTGPHGYTFGSGTRLTVV.

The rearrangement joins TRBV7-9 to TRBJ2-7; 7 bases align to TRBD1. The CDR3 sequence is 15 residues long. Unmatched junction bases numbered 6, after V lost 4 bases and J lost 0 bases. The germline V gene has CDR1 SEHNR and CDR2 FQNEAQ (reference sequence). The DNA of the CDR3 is TGTGCCAGCAGCTGGTCCGGGACAGACTCCTACGAGCAGTACTTC. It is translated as CASSWSGTDSYEQYF.